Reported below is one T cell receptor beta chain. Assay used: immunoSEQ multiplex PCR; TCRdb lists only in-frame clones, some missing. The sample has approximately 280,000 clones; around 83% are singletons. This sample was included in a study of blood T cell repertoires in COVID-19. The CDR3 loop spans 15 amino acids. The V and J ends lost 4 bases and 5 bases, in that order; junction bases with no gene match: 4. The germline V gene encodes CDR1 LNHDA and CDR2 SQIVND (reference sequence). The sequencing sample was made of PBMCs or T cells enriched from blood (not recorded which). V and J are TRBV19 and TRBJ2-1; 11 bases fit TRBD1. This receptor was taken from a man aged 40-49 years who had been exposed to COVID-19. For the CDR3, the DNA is TGTGCCAGTAGTAATCCGGGACAGGGGGACAATGAGCAGTTCTTC. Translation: CASSNPGQGDNEQFF.